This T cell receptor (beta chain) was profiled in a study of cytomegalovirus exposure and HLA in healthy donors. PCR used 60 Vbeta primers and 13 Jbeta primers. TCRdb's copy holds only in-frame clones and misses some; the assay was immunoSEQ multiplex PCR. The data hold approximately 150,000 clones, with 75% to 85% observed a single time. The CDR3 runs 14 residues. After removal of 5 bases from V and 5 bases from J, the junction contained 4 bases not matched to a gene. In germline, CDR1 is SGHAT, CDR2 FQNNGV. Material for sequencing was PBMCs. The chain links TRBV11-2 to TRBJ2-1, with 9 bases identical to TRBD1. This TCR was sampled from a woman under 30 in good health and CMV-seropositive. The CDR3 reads CASSPGTGNNEQFF. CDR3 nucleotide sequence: TGTGCCAGCAGCCCCGGGACAGGGAACAATGAGCAGTTCTTC.